The entry below describes one TCR beta chain. The V gene's germline CDR1 is LNHNV and CDR2 YYDKDF (reference sequence). This CDR3 comprises 15 residues. Trimming stripped 0 bases from V and 3 bases from J, with 10 bases between. This record belongs to a study of T cells in Graves' hyperthyroidism and ophthalmopathy. Using RNA transcripts as the source, TCR beta CDR3 regions were amplified. First-round RT-PCR of the TCR CDR3 relied on the HTBI primer set. TCRdb re-derived calls from the multiplex PCR reads in MiXCR, one entry per CDR3 protein. The sample lists 600,000 or so distinct CDR3 sequences; 13% to 15% were seen once.

The chain recombines TRBV15 with TRBJ2-3; TRBD2 might be the D (6 bases). This receptor was obtained from a woman between 18 and 29 years old with Graves' ophthalmopathy. The sample was blood. The CDR3 loop reads CATSRDQGRTDTQYF. CDR3 nucleotide sequence: TGTGCCACCAGCAGAGATCAAGGGAGGACAGATACGCAGTATTTT.